A single sample is the source of the 20 T cell receptor beta chains below, sequenced in a study of blood T cell repertoires in COVID-19. Generated by immunoSEQ multiplex PCR, the TCRdb table keeps only in-frame clones and is missing some. The sample yields fewer than 250,000 clones, almost 90% seen once. The source material was peripheral blood. The origin of the receptors is a woman aged 60 to 75 with acute or convalescent COVID-19.

V gene TRBV18 combines with J gene TRBJ2-5, with D perhaps matching TRBD1 (6 bases). CDR1 KGHSH and CDR2 LQKENI come from the germline V gene. The CDR3 sequence is 14 residues long. V lost 3 bases and J lost 1, with 9 bases in between. CDR3 sequence: CASSPDSLQETQYF. The DNA for the CDR3 is TGTGCCAGCTCACCGGACAGTCTCCAAGAGACCCAGTACTTC.

The chain is built from TRBV7-9 and TRBJ2-1, with D perhaps matching TRBD2 (5 bases). The CDR3 spans 15 residues. The germline gives CDR1 SEHNR, CDR2 FQNEAQ (reference sequence). V lost 1 base, J lost 8 bases, and 15 bases lay in between. CDR3 loop: CASSLGLAGGHEQFF. CDR3 nucleotides: TGTGCCAGCAGCTTAGGTCTAGCCGGTGGGCATGAGCAGTTCTTC.

The rearrangement joins TRBV5-1 to TRBJ1-2; tentative D call: TRBD1 (5 bases). Germline V CDR1 and CDR2: SGHRS, YFSETQ. V lost 3 bases and J lost 3, with 15 bases in between. The CDR3 extends over 15 amino acids. CDR3 residues: CASSSDSGWDYGYTF. The CDR3 DNA is TGCGCCAGCAGCTCAGACTCAGGGTGGGACTATGGCTACACCTTC.

V and J are TRBV7-9 and TRBJ2-1; a possible D gene is TRBD2 (5 bases). There are 16 residues in the CDR3. V was trimmed by 6 bases and J by 6 bases, leaving 21 bases between them. Germline loops: CDR1 SEHNR, CDR2 FQNEAQ (reference sequence). The chain's CDR3 is CASRGITSGMGNEQFF. The CDR3 DNA reads TGTGCCAGCAGGGGGATCACCTCGGGGATGGGCAATGAGCAGTTCTTC. The variable domain in full, with the rest retrieved from reference TRBV7-9 and TRBJ2-1, is DTGVSQNPRHKITKRGQNVTFRCDPISEHNRLYWYRQTLGQGPEFLTYFQNEAQLEKSRLLSDRFSAERPKGSFSTLEIQRTEQGDSAMYLCASRGITSGMGNEQFFGPGTRLTVL.

The chain carries TRBV18 and TRBJ1-2, with 10 bases matching TRBD1. Germline CDR1 and CDR2: KGHSH and LQKENI. The CDR3 has 15 residues. The trim removed 3 bases at V and 2 bases at J, leaving 3 bases unmatched. CDR3 sequence (DNA): TGTGCCAGCTCACCCGGGACAGGGGACAACTATGGCTACACCTTC. This sequence encodes CASSPGTGDNYGYTF. Using reference TRBV18 and TRBJ1-2 for the parts outside the CDR3, the full variable domain is NAGVMQNPRHLVRRRGQEARLRCSPMKGHSHVYWYRQLPEEGLKFMVYLQKENIIDESGMPKERFSAEFPKEGPSILRIQQVVRGDSAAYFCASSPGTGDNYGYTFGSGTRLTVV.

CDR3 amino acids: CASSFGGVGQPQHF. In DNA form, the CDR3 reads TGTGCCAGTAGTTTTGGGGGGGTGGGTCAGCCCCAGCATTTT. V usage is TRBV19 and J usage is TRBJ1-5, with D tentatively TRBD1 (5 bases). CDR3 length: 14 amino acids. CDR1 is LNHDA, CDR2 SQIVND, per germline (reference sequence). With 5 bases removed from V and 6 bases from J, the gap between germline ends came to 14 bases.

This clone has only one observation. The V call is TRBV6-5, the J call TRBJ2-1; 9 nucleotides line up with TRBD1. There are 14 residues in the CDR3. Germline assignment: CDR1 MNHEY and CDR2 SVGAGI. The junction had 6 bases not matched to a gene; V was cut back by 6 bases and J by 6 bases. CDR3 in amino acids: CASSSGTGRNEQFF. In DNA form, the CDR3 reads TGTGCCAGCAGCTCCGGGACAGGGCGCAATGAGCAGTTCTTC.

The chain uses TRBV19 and TRBJ1-5; possibly TRBD1 for D (5 bases). The V end lost 4 bases, the J end lost 7 bases, and 14 bases lay between the germline ends. The germline CDR1 and CDR2 sequences are LNHDA and SQIVND (reference sequence). The CDR3 consists of 14 residues. The CDR3 region is CASSTQGDRQPQHF. The CDR3 nucleotides are TGTGCCAGTAGTACTCAGGGTGATCGGCAGCCCCAGCATTTT.

The V and J genes are TRBV4-3 and TRBJ1-6; D perhaps matches TRBD1 (5 bases). The V end lost 1 base, the J end lost 6 bases, and 10 bases lay between the germline ends. The germline gives CDR1 LGHNA, CDR2 YSLEER. This CDR3 spans 15 amino acids. CDR3 nucleotides: TGCGCCAGCAGCCAAGTGTCGGGGGTTAATTCACCCCTCCACTTT. Encoded protein: CASSQVSGVNSPLHF.

J is TRBJ1-2 and V is TRBV7-8, with D unclear. The V gene lost 7 bases and the J gene lost 7 bases, with 16 bases spanning the gap. Germline loops: CDR1 SGHVS, CDR2 FQNEAQ. The CDR3 sequence is 13 residues long. In DNA, the CDR3 is TGTGCCAGCAAACGGGGTTCATCGGGTGGCTACACCTTC. It codes for CASKRGSSGGYTF. Drawing the rest from reference TRBV7-8 and TRBJ1-2, the complete variable domain is GAGVSQSPRYKVAKRGQDVALRCDPISGHVSLFWYQQALGQGPEFLTYFQNEAQLDKSGLPSDRFFAERPEGSVSTLKIQRTQQEDSAVYLCASKRGSSGGYTFGSGTRLTVV.

The CDR3, as DNA: TGTGCCAGCAGTTTGCCTAGCGGGACAGATACGCAGTATTTT. Its protein product is CASSLPSGTDTQYF. The gene calls are TRBV27 and TRBJ2-3, with 8 bases lining up with TRBD2. The CDR3 spans 14 residues. The V gene's germline CDR1 is MNHEY and CDR2 SMNVEV (reference sequence). Trimming removed 3 bases from V and 3 bases from J; junction bases left unmatched: 2.

The chain has TRBV7-2 and TRBJ2-7; maybe TRBD1 (5 bases). Germline values: CDR1 SGHTA, CDR2 FQGNSA. This CDR3 region has 14 residues. Trimming removed 1 base from V and 4 bases from J, with 11 bases in between. CDR3 loop: CASSLGGGIYEQYF. The CDR3 DNA follows: TGTGCCAGCAGCTTAGGGGGCGGAATTTACGAGCAGTACTTC.

This clone was seen just once. The chain employs TRBV5-6 and TRBJ2-7; weak D call: TRBD2 (5 bases). The CDR3 runs 13 residues. Trimming stripped 0 bases from V and 6 bases from J, with 10 bases between. From germline, CDR1 is SGHDT and CDR2 YYEEEE. This CDR3 reads CASSLVLAAEQYF. Written as DNA, the CDR3 is TGTGCCAGCAGCTTGGTGCTAGCTGCCGAGCAGTACTTC.

The chain joins TRBV6-6 to TRBJ2-5; 7 nucleotides line up with TRBD1. With 7 bases clipped from V and 1 base from J, the junction kept 9 bases outside the gene matches. CDR1 is MNHNY, CDR2 SVGAGI, per germline (reference sequence). This CDR3 is built from 15 residues. The CDR3 here is CASMARQGSQETQYF. CDR3 coding DNA: TGTGCCAGCATGGCTAGACAGGGAAGCCAAGAGACCCAGTACTTC.

V is TRBV6-2 or TRBV6-3 and J is TRBJ2-3; 13 nucleotides agree with TRBD2. Germline CDR1 is MNHEY and CDR2 is SVGEGT. The CDR3 runs 18 residues. The J segment lost 0 bases and the V segment lost 5 bases, leaving 8 bases of the junction unmatched. CDR3 DNA: TGTGCCAGCAGTAAACTAGCGGGGGGGCCACGAAGCACAGATACGCAGTATTTT. Translation: CASSKLAGGPRSTDTQYF.

The chain links TRBV6-6 to TRBJ2-5; D possibly corresponds to TRBD2 (5 bases). Germline values: CDR1 MNHNY, CDR2 SVGAGI (reference sequence). V was pared by 6 bases and J by 2 bases, with 13 bases between. The CDR3 sequence is 14 residues long. This chain's CDR3 is CASSLTRGQETQYF. CDR3 DNA: TGTGCCAGCAGCCTCACGCGAGGGCAAGAGACCCAGTACTTC.

The chain couples TRBV9 to TRBJ1-2, with TRBD1 as a possible D gene (6 bases). CDR3 length equals 14 residues. CDR1 and CDR2 (germline): SGDLS, YYNGEE. Trimming removed 3 bases from V and 2 bases from J, with 11 bases in between. The DNA for the CDR3 is TGTGCCAGCAGCGCCTTGGGGGCGAACTATGGCTACACCTTC. Translated: CASSALGANYGYTF.

The CDR3 DNA follows: TGTGCCAGCAGCCCAATGGCATCTGCGGCCTACGAGCAGTACTTC. Protein sequence: CASSPMASAAYEQYF. V gene TRBV3-1 (or the pseudogene TRBV3-2) combines with J gene TRBJ2-7; D gene ambiguous. The CDR3 loop spans 15 amino acids. V was clipped by 4 bases and J by 2 bases, with 15 bases between them. The V gene's germline CDR1 is LGHDT and CDR2 YNNKEL (reference sequence).

V is TRBV7-9 and J is TRBJ1-1; 7 bases are shared with TRBD1. Germline V lookup: CDR1 SEHNR, CDR2 FQNEAQ (reference sequence). CDR3 length: 16 residues. With V trimmed by 3 bases and J by 0 bases, 7 bases remained unmatched. CDR3 loop: CASSFLLGTVNTEAFF. Written as DNA, the CDR3 is TGTGCCAGCAGCTTTCTTCTTGGGACAGTGAACACTGAAGCTTTCTTT. The full variable domain, with the rest looked up from reference TRBV7-9 and TRBJ1-1, is DTGVSQNPRHKITKRGQNVTFRCDPISEHNRLYWYRQTLGQGPEFLTYFQNEAQLEKSRLLSDRFSAERPKGSFSTLEIQRTEQGDSAMYLCASSFLLGTVNTEAFFGQGTRLTVV.

V usage is TRBV15 and J usage is TRBJ2-5, with a weak D call TRBD1 (6 bases). V lost 0 bases to trimming and J lost 3 bases, with 8 bases between them. The CDR3 runs to 14 residues. Germline CDR1 reads LNHNV; CDR2 reads YYDKDF (reference sequence). The CDR3 loop is CATSRERTEETQYF. CDR3 nucleotides: TGTGCCACCAGCAGAGAACGGACAGAAGAGACCCAGTACTTC.